Below are 5 T cell receptor beta chains sequenced from a single sample in a study of blood T cell repertoires in COVID-19. Assay used: immunoSEQ multiplex PCR; TCRdb lists only in-frame clones, some missing. Found here are some 220,000 clones, 83% of them singletons; the top ten hold roughly 1.3%. The source material was peripheral blood. Every receptor here comes from a woman aged 25 to 39 with COVID-19, enrolled during active disease.

V is TRBV29-1 and J is TRBJ2-1; 8 bases are a match to TRBD1. Germline V gives CDR1 SQVTM, CDR2 ANQGSEA. The CDR3 runs to 13 residues. V dropped 6 bases and J dropped 7; count of bases not matched to a gene: 8. This CDR3 is CSVTRTGTNEQFF. The CDR3 region has the DNA TGCAGCGTCACCAGGACAGGGACGAATGAGCAGTTCTTC.

This clone was seen a handful of times. The chain carries TRBV5-4 and TRBJ1-3; the match to TRBD1 covers 7 bases. The CDR3 has 15 amino acids. CDR1 and CDR2 (germline): SGHNT, YYREEE (reference sequence). V shed 1 base, J shed 4 bases, and the junction held 5 bases outside the gene matches. The CDR3 DNA reads TGTGCCAGCAGCTTGAAGGGGGCGACGGGAAACACCATATATTTT. Its translation is CASSLKGATGNTIYF.

V usage is TRBV7-7 and J usage is TRBJ1-3; no definite D call. The V end lost 6 bases, the J end lost 0 bases, and 12 bases lay between the germline ends. There are 15 residues in the CDR3. CDR1 and CDR2 (germline): SSHAT, FNYEAQ (reference sequence). The CDR3 protein is CASSPGRDSGNTIYF. DNA of the CDR3: TGTGCCAGCAGTCCAGGACGGGACTCTGGAAACACCATATATTTT.

The V gene is TRBV27, the J gene TRBJ2-7; 8 nucleotides match TRBD1. J was trimmed by 7 bases and V by 2 bases; bases with no gene match: 7. CDR3 size: 14 residues. Germline V CDR1 and CDR2: MNHEY, SMNVEV (reference sequence). In DNA, the CDR3 is TGTGCCAGCAGTTTAACCAGGGGGCTCGAGGAGCAGTACTTC. Protein sequence: CASSLTRGLEEQYF.

The chain employs TRBV7-9 and TRBJ2-7, with D possibly TRBD2 on 6 matching bases. This CDR3 has 13 amino acids. Looked up from germline, CDR1 is SEHNR and CDR2 is FQNEAQ (reference sequence). With 2 bases removed from V and 5 bases from J, the gap between germline ends came to 10 bases. The CDR3 here is CASSLRGIDEQYF. DNA of the CDR3: TGTGCCAGCAGCTTACGCGGGATCGACGAGCAGTACTTC. The variable domain in full, with the rest retrieved from reference TRBV7-9 and TRBJ2-7, is DTGVSQNPRHKITKRGQNVTFRCDPISEHNRLYWYRQTLGQGPEFLTYFQNEAQLEKSRLLSDRFSAERPKGSFSTLEIQRTEQGDSAMYLCASSLRGIDEQYFGPGTRLTVT.